These 30 T cell receptor beta chains were all obtained from the same sample, sequenced in a study of Graves' ophthalmopathy and Graves' hyperthyroidism. Amplifying from RNA transcripts, the study obtained TCR beta CDR3 regions. Following a first-round RT-PCR that used HTBI primers, a second-round multiplex PCR was carried out. TCRdb ran MiXCR on the multiplex PCR reads and lists one entry per CDR3 protein. Of some 160,000 distinct CDR3 sequences listed, 35% to 45% are singletons. The sequencing input was peripheral blood. The receptors originated from a man aged 25 to 45 with Graves' ophthalmopathy.

This clonotype came up many times. V is TRBV3-1 and J is TRBJ2-6, with 7 nucleotides matching TRBD1. CDR1 and CDR2 from the germline V gene are LGHDT and YNNKEL (reference sequence). This CDR3 has 17 amino acids. V shed 0 bases, J shed 4 bases, and the junction held 6 bases outside the gene matches. The CDR3 loop is CASSQDRDRAGANVLTF. The CDR3 DNA is TGTGCCAGCAGCCAAGACCGCGACAGGGCCGGGGCCAACGTCCTGACTTTC.

This clonotype was counted many times. The rearrangement uses TRBV10-3 and TRBJ2-7, with unresolved D. V lost 10 bases to trimming and J lost 2 bases, with 18 bases between them. This CDR3 is built from 14 residues. Germline values: CDR1 ENHRY, CDR2 SYGVKD. The CDR3 DNA sequence: TGTGCCACCAAAAGGATAGCCGATACCTACGAGCAGTACTTC. Translation: CATKRIADTYEQYF.

This clonotype was found many times. V and J are TRBV10-3 and TRBJ1-5; D is unclear. CDR1 is ENHRY and CDR2 is SYGVKD in the germline V gene. Trimming left V 3 bases short and J 5 bases short, with 8 bases between. There are 13 residues in the CDR3. The CDR3 region is CAISEKGDQPQHF. The CDR3 DNA sequence: TGTGCCATCAGTGAAAAGGGAGATCAGCCCCAGCATTTT.

This clonotype has just a few counts. The rearrangement links TRBV12-3 or TRBV12-4 to TRBJ2-7; 8 nucleotides agree with TRBD2. V trimming: 4 bases; J trimming: 2 bases; junction bases outside the gene matches: 4. This CDR3 spans 14 amino acids. The CDR3 reads CASSSPGLAYEQYF. In DNA form, the CDR3 reads TGTGCCAGCAGTTCCCCGGGACTAGCCTACGAGCAGTACTTC.

This rearrangement joins TRBV6-1 to TRBJ2-7; TRBD1 matches 11 bases. Germline CDR1 and CDR2: MNHNS and SASEGT. The CDR3 is made up of 14 amino acids. The junction had 8 bases not matched to a gene; V was cut back by 6 bases and J by 7 bases. In DNA form, the CDR3 reads TGTGCCAGCAGGCCCGGACAGGGGGCTCGGGAGCAGTACTTC. Protein sequence: CASRPGQGAREQYF.

This clonotype was seen at least ten times. The chain recombines TRBV7-9 with TRBJ1-2, with a tentative D call TRBD1 (5 bases). The V gene's germline CDR1 is SEHNR and CDR2 FQNEAQ (reference sequence). The CDR3 is made up of 14 amino acids. Between the trimmed V and J ends, which lost 7 bases and 5 bases, there was a span of 17 bases. The CDR3: CASTPSQGKYGYTF. The CDR3 nucleotides are TGTGCCAGCACCCCTAGCCAGGGCAAGTATGGCTACACCTTC.

The chain couples TRBV7-2 to TRBJ1-3; TRBD1 matches at 8 bases. After removal of 5 bases from V and 4 bases from J, the junction contained 7 bases not matched to a gene. Germline loops: CDR1 SGHTA, CDR2 FQGNSA. The CDR3 length is 15 residues. CDR3 nucleotide sequence: TGTGCCAGCAGCGAATCGACAGGGGCGGGAAACACCATATATTTT. Translated: CASSESTGAGNTIYF. The complete variable domain, with remaining parts taken from reference TRBV7-2 and TRBJ1-3, reads GAGVSQSPSNKVTEKGKDVELRCDPISGHTALYWYRQSLGQGLEFLIYFQGNSAPDKSGLPSDRFSAERTGGSVSTLTIQRTQQEDSAVYLCASSESTGAGNTIYFGEGSWLTVV.

This rearrangement joins TRBV6-1 to TRBJ2-5; no reliable D call. Trimming stripped 7 bases from V and 4 bases from J, with 16 bases between. The CDR3 length is 14 residues. The germline V gene has CDR1 MNHNS and CDR2 SASEGT. The CDR3 DNA follows: TGTGCCAGCACTAGAGCACTTACAACAGAGACCCAGTACTTC. This gives the protein CASTRALTTETQYF.

In its sample, this clonotype was seen a few times. The chain joins TRBV12-3 or TRBV12-4 to TRBJ1-1; D might be TRBD1 (5 bases). This CDR3 comprises 13 residues. V dropped 4 bases and J dropped 4 bases, with 10 bases sitting between them. Here the CDR3 DNA reads TGTGCCAGCAGTTGGGGCGTCGGCACTGAAGCTTTCTTT. Its protein is CASSWGVGTEAFF.

The chain employs TRBV28 and TRBJ2-2; D not resolved. Germline V lookup: CDR1 MDHEN, CDR2 SYDVKM. With 1 base removed from V and 4 bases from J, the gap between germline ends came to 13 bases. CDR3 size: 16 residues. DNA for the CDR3: TGTGCCAGCAGTTTATTGGCCCAGCCGGGCACCGGGGAGCTGTTTTTT. Amino acids: CASSLLAQPGTGELFF. Combining the CDR3 with reference TRBV28 and TRBJ2-2 gives the whole variable domain DVKVTQSSRYLVKRTGEKVFLECVQDMDHENMFWYRQDPGLGLRLIYFSYDVKMKEKGDIPEGYSVSREKKERFSLILESASTNQTSMYLCASSLLAQPGTGELFFGEGSRLTVL.

This clonotype was detected ten times or more. The CDR3: CAWIHSNYGYTF. CDR3 sequence (DNA): TGTGCCTGGATTCATTCTAACTATGGCTACACCTTC. This chain links TRBV30 with TRBJ1-2; D unresolved. Germline loops: CDR1 GTSNPN, CDR2 SVGIG (reference sequence). V lost 4 bases, J lost 0 bases, and 6 bases lay in between. This CDR3 has 12 amino acids.

The chain carries TRBV6-1 and TRBJ2-7; D possibly corresponds to TRBD2 (5 bases). The germline gives CDR1 MNHNS, CDR2 SASEGT. With 3 bases removed from V and 3 bases from J, the gap between germline ends came to 9 bases. The CDR3 spans 13 residues. The CDR3 protein is CASSDGRDYEQYF. The CDR3 region has the DNA TGTGCCAGCAGTGACGGCCGGGACTACGAGCAGTACTTC.

In its sample, this clonotype was seen many times. The rearrangement joins TRBV4-1 to TRBJ1-2; no definite D call. The V gene's germline CDR1 is MGHRA and CDR2 YSYEKL. The V end was cut by 0 bases, the J end by 4 bases, with 12 bases between. The CDR3 runs 15 residues. In nucleotides, the CDR3 is TGCGCCAGCAGCCAAGAGGCCTCGGCGGGCTATGGCTACACCTTC. Its translation: CASSQEASAGYGYTF.

In this sample, this clonotype turned up many times. The chain links TRBV12-3 or TRBV12-4 to TRBJ1-3; D ambiguous. The CDR3 is made up of 16 amino acids. V was pared by 2 bases and J by 0 bases, with 11 bases between. The DNA of the CDR3 is TGTGCCAGCAGTTTACGAATAGGAGTCTCTGGAAACACCATATATTTT. Its translation: CASSLRIGVSGNTIYF.

There are many counts of this clonotype. The chain is built from TRBV12-3 or TRBV12-4 and TRBJ1-5; D is unresolved. V was clipped by 2 bases and J by 5 bases, with 10 bases between them. This CDR3 region has 14 residues. CDR3 sequence reads: CASSLTTQHQPQHF. CDR3 DNA: TGTGCCAGCAGTTTAACAACACAGCATCAGCCCCAGCATTTT.

This chain joins TRBV12-3 or TRBV12-4 and TRBJ2-5, with D tentatively TRBD1 or TRBD2 (5 bases each). The CDR3 is 17 amino acids. V was clipped by 5 bases and J by 5 bases, with 24 bases between them. The CDR3 here is CASSGGFRAHFEETQYF. Written as DNA, the CDR3 is TGTGCCAGCAGTGGGGGTTTCCGGGCTCATTTTGAGGAGACCCAGTACTTC.

This clonotype came up a few times. The rearrangement joins TRBV6-2 or TRBV6-3 to TRBJ2-7; 12 bases map to TRBD2. Germline-derived CDR1 and CDR2 are MNHEY and SVGEGT. The CDR3 loop spans 15 amino acids. V lost 6 bases to trimming and J lost 0 bases; unmatched junction nucleotides: 3. The CDR3 nucleotides are TGTGCCAGCAGAGGACTAGCGGGAACCTCCTACGAGCAGTACTTC. Protein sequence: CASRGLAGTSYEQYF.

In this sample, this clonotype turned up a few times. The CDR3 DNA reads TGTGCCAGCAGTTTAATCGTTGGGAGCCAAGAGACCCAGTACTTC. Amino acids: CASSLIVGSQETQYF. V and J are TRBV27 and TRBJ2-5; D perhaps matches TRBD2 (5 bases). Looked up from germline, CDR1 is MNHEY and CDR2 is SMNVEV (reference sequence). This CDR3 is 15 amino acids long. V lost 2 bases and J lost 1, with 11 bases in between.

The V and J genes are TRBV27 and TRBJ2-7, with 8 bases that match TRBD2. The CDR3 contains 14 residues. V trimming: 3 bases; J trimming: 6 bases; junction bases outside the gene matches: 7. Germline V gives CDR1 MNHEY, CDR2 SMNVEV (reference sequence). Here the CDR3 DNA reads TGTGCCAGCAGTTTCGAATCGGGAGGGGCCGAGCAGTACTTC. Its translation: CASSFESGGAEQYF.

The chain joins TRBV28 to TRBJ2-5; D unclear. CDR1 is MDHEN and CDR2 is SYDVKM in the germline V gene. The V gene lost 4 bases and the J gene lost 2 bases, with 11 bases spanning the gap. The length of the CDR3 is 14 residues. CDR3 nucleotides: TGTGCCAGCAGTTACAAAACTTCGCAAGAGACCCAGTACTTC. Encoded protein: CASSYKTSQETQYF.

This clonotype occurred many times. One end of the junction fails to match germline, which may point to a read error. The chain links TRBV6-5 to TRBJ1-6, with D possibly TRBD1 on 6 matching bases. Per the germline V gene, CDR1 is MNHEY and CDR2 is SVGAGI. This CDR3 has 14 amino acids. CDR3 sequence reads: CASSDSGTFSPLHF. The CDR3 bases are TGTGCCAGCAGTGACTCCGGGACATTTTCACCCCTCCACTTT.

This clonotype has a count of ten or more. The chain is built from TRBV15 and TRBJ2-7; tentatively, D is TRBD2 (6 bases). This CDR3 spans 14 amino acids. Trimming removed 3 bases from V and 1 base from J, with 10 bases in between. Germline CDR1 reads LNHNV; CDR2 reads YYDKDF (reference sequence). The CDR3 DNA follows: TGTGCCACCAGCAGGGTTGGGGGGTCCTACGAGCAGTACTTC. Encoded protein: CATSRVGGSYEQYF.

Ten or more counts support this clonotype. The V call is TRBV7-3, the J call TRBJ2-5; 8 bases are a match to TRBD2. Germline values: CDR1 SGHTA, CDR2 FQGTGA. V lost 5 bases, J lost 4 bases, and 12 bases stayed unmatched. The length of the CDR3 is 16 residues. CDR3 amino acids: CASSRGGLAGRETQYF. CDR3 sequence (DNA): TGTGCCAGCAGCCGGGGGGGCCTAGCGGGTAGAGAGACCCAGTACTTC.

This clonotype has at least ten counts. The chain combines TRBV12-3 or TRBV12-4 with TRBJ2-7, with TRBD1 matching 9 bases. The CDR3 has 14 residues. After removal of 5 bases from V and 5 bases from J, the junction contained 7 bases not matched to a gene. Here the CDR3 reads CASSPTGQGNEQYF. The CDR3 region has the DNA TGTGCCAGCAGTCCAACAGGACAGGGGAACGAGCAGTACTTC.

This clonotype appeared many times. The rearrangement uses TRBV6-1 and TRBJ2-7; no clear D. CDR3 size: 13 residues. V shed 6 bases and J shed 0 bases, with 9 bases lying between them. From germline, CDR1 is MNHNS and CDR2 SASEGT. The CDR3 here is CASRDASSYEQYF. CDR3 DNA: TGTGCCAGCAGGGACGCCAGCTCCTACGAGCAGTACTTC.

This clonotype was detected many times. CDR3 residues: CASSPFESSVETQYF. CDR3 sequence (DNA): TGTGCCAGCAGCCCCTTTGAGAGTAGCGTAGAGACCCAGTACTTC. The rearrangement uses TRBV28 and TRBJ2-5; possibly TRBD2 for D (5 bases). The length of the CDR3 is 15 residues. Germline V gene lookup returns CDR1 MDHEN and CDR2 SYDVKM. V lost 6 bases to trimming and J lost 4 bases, with 18 bases between them.

This clonotype was seen repeatedly, ten times or more. The chain joins TRBV5-6 to TRBJ1-2; D uncertain. V was shortened by 6 bases and J by 5 bases, with 14 bases between the two germline ends. The CDR3 totals 13 residues. The germline V gene encodes CDR1 SGHDT and CDR2 YYEEEE. The CDR3 DNA is TGTGCCAGCACCTCCCGGGAGATTTATGGCTACACCTTC. It encodes CASTSREIYGYTF.

This clonotype was observed at least ten times. The rearrangement uses TRBV25-1 and TRBJ1-3; D ambiguous. The CDR3 contains 14 residues. V gave up 4 bases and J gave up 0 bases, with 7 bases separating them. In germline, CDR1 is MGHDK, CDR2 SYGVNS. CDR3 sequence reads: CASSVRDSGNTIYF. The CDR3 DNA is TGTGCCAGCAGTGTCCGGGACTCTGGAAACACCATATATTTT.

The chain joins TRBV9 to TRBJ2-7; 7 bases are shared with TRBD2. Germline assignment: CDR1 SGDLS and CDR2 YYNGEE. CDR3 length equals 12 residues. The V segment lost 3 bases and the J segment 5 bases; nucleotides outside the gene matches: 2. CDR3 in DNA: TGTGCCAGCAGCGGGGGGGGTAACGAGCAGTACTTC. It translates to CASSGGGNEQYF.

The chain recombines TRBV28 with TRBJ2-5; a weak D match, TRBD2 (5 bases). CDR1 and CDR2 from the germline V gene are MDHEN and SYDVKM. Trimming took 8 bases from V and 4 from J, leaving 17 bases between them. The CDR3 is made up of 14 amino acids. Here the CDR3 reads CASLRAGGRETQYF. DNA of the CDR3: TGTGCCAGCCTGAGGGCCGGCGGCAGAGAGACCCAGTACTTC.